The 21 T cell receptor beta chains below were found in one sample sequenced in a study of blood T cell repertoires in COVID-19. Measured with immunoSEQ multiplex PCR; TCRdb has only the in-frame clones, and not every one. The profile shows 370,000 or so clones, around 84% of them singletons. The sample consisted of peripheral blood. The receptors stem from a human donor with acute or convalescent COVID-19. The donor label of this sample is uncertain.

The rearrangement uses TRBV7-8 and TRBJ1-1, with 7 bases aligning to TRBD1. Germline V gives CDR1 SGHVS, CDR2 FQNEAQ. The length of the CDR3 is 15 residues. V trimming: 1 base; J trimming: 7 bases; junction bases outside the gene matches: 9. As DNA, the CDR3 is TGTGCCAGCAGCTTAGGGAAGCAGGGGGTAGGTGAAGCTTTCTTT. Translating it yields CASSLGKQGVGEAFF.

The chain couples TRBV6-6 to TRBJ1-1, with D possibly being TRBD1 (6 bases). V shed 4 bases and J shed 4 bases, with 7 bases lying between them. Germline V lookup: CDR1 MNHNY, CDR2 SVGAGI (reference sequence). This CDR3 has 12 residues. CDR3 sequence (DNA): TGTGCCAGCAGTTTCAGGGGCACTGAAGCTTTCTTT. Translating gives CASSFRGTEAFF.

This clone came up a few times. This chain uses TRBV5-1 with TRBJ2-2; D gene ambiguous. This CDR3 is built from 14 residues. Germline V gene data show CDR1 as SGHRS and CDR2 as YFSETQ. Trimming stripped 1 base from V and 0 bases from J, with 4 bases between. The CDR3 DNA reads TGCGCCAGCAGCTTGAGCTCGAACACCGGGGAGCTGTTTTTT. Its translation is CASSLSSNTGELFF.

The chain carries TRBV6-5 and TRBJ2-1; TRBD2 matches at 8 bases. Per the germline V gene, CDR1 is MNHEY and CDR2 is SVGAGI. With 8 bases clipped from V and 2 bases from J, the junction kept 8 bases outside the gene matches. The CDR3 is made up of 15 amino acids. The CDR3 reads CASPGRASAYNEQFF. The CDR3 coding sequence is TGTGCCAGCCCCGGGAGGGCCTCGGCCTACAATGAGCAGTTCTTC.

Here the CDR3 reads CASSLGTSGRFF. The CDR3, as DNA: TGTGCCAGCAGCTTAGGGACTAGCGGGAGGTTCTTC. The V and J genes are TRBV7-2 and TRBJ2-1, with 13 bases lining up with TRBD2. V lost 1 base, J lost 15 bases, and 0 bases stayed unmatched. The CDR3 is 12 amino acids. Germline V gene sequence: CDR1 SGHTA, CDR2 FQGNSA.

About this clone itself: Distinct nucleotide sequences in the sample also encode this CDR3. The CDR3 loop is CASSLAGGPSYNEQFF. CDR3 nucleotide sequence: TGTGCCAGCAGCTTAGCGGGAGGGCCATCCTACAATGAGCAGTTCTTC. The chain recombines TRBV7-2 with TRBJ2-1, with 7 positions matching TRBD2. J lost 1 base, V lost 0 bases, and 3 bases had no gene match. The germline gives CDR1 SGHTA, CDR2 FQGNSA. The CDR3 length is 16 residues.

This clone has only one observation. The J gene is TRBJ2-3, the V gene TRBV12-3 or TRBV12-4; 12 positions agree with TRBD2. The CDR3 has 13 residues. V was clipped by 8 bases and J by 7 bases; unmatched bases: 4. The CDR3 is CASRTSGENTQYF. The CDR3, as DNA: TGTGCCAGCCGGACTAGCGGGGAGAATACGCAGTATTTT.

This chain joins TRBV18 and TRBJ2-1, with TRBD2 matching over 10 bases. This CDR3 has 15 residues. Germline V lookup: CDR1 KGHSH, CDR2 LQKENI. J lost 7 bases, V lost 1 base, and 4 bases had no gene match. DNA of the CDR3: TGTGCCAGCTCACCACTAGCGGGAGGTTCTAATGAGCAGTTCTTC. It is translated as CASSPLAGGSNEQFF.

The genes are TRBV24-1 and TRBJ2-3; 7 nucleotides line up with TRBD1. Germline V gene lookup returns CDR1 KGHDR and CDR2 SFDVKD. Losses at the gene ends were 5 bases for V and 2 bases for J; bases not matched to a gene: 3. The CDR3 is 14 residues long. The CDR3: CATSGTGYTDTQYF. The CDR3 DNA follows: TGTGCCACCAGTGGGACAGGATACACAGATACGCAGTATTTT.

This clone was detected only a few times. The CDR3 DNA follows: TGTGCCAGCAGCCAGGCATTTGGGACGACCGGAGGGGAAAAACTGTTTTTT. Translating it yields CASSQAFGTTGGEKLFF. The rearrangement joins TRBV4-2 to TRBJ1-4, with D maybe TRBD1 (5 bases). Trimming pared 3 bases from V and 8 bases from J, leaving 22 bases between. Germline-derived CDR1 and CDR2 are LGHNA and YNFKEQ. The CDR3 contains 17 residues.

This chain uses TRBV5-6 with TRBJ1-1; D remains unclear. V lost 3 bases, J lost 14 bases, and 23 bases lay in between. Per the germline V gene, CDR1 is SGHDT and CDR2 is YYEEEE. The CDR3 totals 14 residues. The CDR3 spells CASSSQAGPSGTFF. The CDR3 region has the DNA TGTGCCAGCAGCTCGCAAGCCGGGCCTTCGGGAACCTTCTTT.

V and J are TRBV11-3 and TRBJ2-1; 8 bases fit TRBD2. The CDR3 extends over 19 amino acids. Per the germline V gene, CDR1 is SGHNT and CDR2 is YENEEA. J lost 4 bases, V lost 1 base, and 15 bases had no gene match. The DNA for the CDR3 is TGTGCCAGCAGCTTAGGGCTAGCGGGTGGAGGGGAGATTTACAATGAGCAGTTCTTC. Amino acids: CASSLGLAGGGEIYNEQFF.

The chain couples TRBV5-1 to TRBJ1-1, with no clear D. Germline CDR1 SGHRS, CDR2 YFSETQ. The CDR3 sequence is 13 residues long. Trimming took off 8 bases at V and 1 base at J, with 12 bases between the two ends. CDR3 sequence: CASSKEGNTEAFF. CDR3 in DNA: TGCGCCAGTTCCAAGGAGGGGAACACTGAAGCTTTCTTT.

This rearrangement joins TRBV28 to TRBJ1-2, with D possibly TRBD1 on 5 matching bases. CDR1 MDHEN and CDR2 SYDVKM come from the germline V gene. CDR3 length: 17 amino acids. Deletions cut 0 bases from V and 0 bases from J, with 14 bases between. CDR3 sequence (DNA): TGTGCCAGCAGTTTATGGGGGGGGGAAGCGGCTAACTATGGCTACACCTTC. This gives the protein CASSLWGGEAANYGYTF.

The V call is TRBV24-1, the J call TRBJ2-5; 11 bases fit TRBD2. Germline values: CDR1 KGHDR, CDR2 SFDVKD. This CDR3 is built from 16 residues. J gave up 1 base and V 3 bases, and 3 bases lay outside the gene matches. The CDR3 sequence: CATSDSTSGGQETQYF. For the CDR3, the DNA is TGTGCCACCAGTGATAGCACTAGCGGGGGCCAAGAGACCCAGTACTTC.

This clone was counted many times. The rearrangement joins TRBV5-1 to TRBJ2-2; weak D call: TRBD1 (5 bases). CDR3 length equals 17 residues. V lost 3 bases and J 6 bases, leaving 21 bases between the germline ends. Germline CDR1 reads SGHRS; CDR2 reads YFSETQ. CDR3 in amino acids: CASSSYPGRATAGELFF. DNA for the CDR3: TGCGCCAGCAGCTCATACCCCGGCAGGGCTACGGCCGGGGAGCTGTTTTTT.

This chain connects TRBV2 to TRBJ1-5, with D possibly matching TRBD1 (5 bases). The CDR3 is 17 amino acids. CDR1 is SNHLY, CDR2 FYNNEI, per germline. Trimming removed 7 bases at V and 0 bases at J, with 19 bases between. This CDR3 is CASTGRALTFSNQPQHF. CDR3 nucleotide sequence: TGTGCCAGCACGGGCAGGGCCCTAACTTTTAGCAATCAGCCCCAGCATTTT.

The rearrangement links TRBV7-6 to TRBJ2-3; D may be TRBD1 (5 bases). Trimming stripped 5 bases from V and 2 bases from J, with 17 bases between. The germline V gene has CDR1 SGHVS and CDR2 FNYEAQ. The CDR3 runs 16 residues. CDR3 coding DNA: TGTGCCAGCAGCCCCAGTACCCGGACATCCACAGATACGCAGTATTTT. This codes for CASSPSTRTSTDTQYF.

CDR3 loop: CASRYRGQTHSNQPQHF. The CDR3 DNA sequence: TGTGCCAGTAGGTACAGGGGACAAACTCATAGCAATCAGCCCCAGCATTTT. This chain uses TRBV19 with TRBJ1-5; TRBD1 matches 7 bases. V shed 6 bases and J 0 bases; nucleotides not matched to a gene: 11. Germline assignment: CDR1 LNHDA and CDR2 SQIVND (reference sequence). CDR3 size: 17 residues.

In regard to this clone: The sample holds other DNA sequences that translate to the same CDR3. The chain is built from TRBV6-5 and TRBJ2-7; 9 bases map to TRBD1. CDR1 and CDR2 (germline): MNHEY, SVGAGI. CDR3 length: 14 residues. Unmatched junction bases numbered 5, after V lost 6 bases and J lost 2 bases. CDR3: CASRPGTGPYEQYF. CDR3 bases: TGTGCCAGCAGACCCGGGACAGGGCCCTACGAGCAGTACTTC.

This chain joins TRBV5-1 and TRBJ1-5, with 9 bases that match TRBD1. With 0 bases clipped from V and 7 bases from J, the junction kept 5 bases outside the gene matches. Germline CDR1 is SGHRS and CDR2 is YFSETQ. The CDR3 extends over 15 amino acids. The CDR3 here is CASSLGDRVGQPQHF. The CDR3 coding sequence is TGCGCCAGCAGCTTGGGGGACAGGGTGGGACAGCCCCAGCATTTT.